What follows describes a single TCR beta chain. The target antigen is unknown. Trimming at V came to 4 bases and at J to 0 bases, leaving 13 bases not matched to a gene. Germline V lookup: CDR1 SGHDT, CDR2 YYEEEE. This CDR3 comprises 18 residues. This record belongs to a study of cytomegalovirus exposure and HLA in healthy donors. General study findings and limits: TCR beta chains numbering approximately 150 were designated cytomegalovirus-associated.

The repertoire was sequenced with immunoSEQ multiplex PCR; TCRdb's copy has only in-frame clones and lacks some. Of around 300,000 clones listed, roughly 90% are singletons. V and J are TRBV5-6 and TRBJ1-5; 7 bases agree with TRBD1. The specimen sequenced was PBMCs. The receptor's source is a woman younger than 45 in good health and CMV-seropositive. The CDR3 sequence: CASSLGGQGGYSNQPQHF. The CDR3 coding sequence is TGTGCCAGCAGCCTAGGGGGGCAGGGGGGCTATAGCAATCAGCCCCAGCATTTT.